Presented here are 28 T cell receptor beta chains from one specimen sequenced in a study of blood T cell repertoires in COVID-19. TCRdb keeps only in-frame clones here, not all; method: immunoSEQ multiplex PCR. The profile shows 150,000 to 200,000 clones, approximately 78% of them singletons. The sequenced sample consisted of peripheral blood. Receptor source: a woman older than 75 with active or convalescent COVID-19.

This chain links TRBV14 with TRBJ2-3, with 8 positions matching TRBD2. Trimming cost V 6 bases and J 4 bases; bases outside gene matches: 12. The CDR3 loop spans 16 amino acids. Germline V gene data show CDR1 as SGHDN and CDR2 as FVKESK. CDR3 in DNA: TGTGCCAGCAGTCCCTTCACGGGGGGGCCCCCAGATACGCAGTATTTT. Translated: CASSPFTGGPPDTQYF.

This chain joins TRBV7-2 and TRBJ1-4; TRBD1 matches at 7 bases. Germline V gives CDR1 SGHTA, CDR2 FQGNSA. The J segment lost 12 bases and the V segment lost 5 bases, leaving 18 bases of the junction unmatched. The CDR3 is 16 amino acids. CDR3 sequence reads: CASSTRVRDSGTELFF. CDR3 nucleotides: TGTGCCAGCAGCACAAGAGTCCGGGACAGTGGCACGGAACTGTTTTTT.

This clone has more than one count but fewer than ten. In nucleotides, the CDR3 is TGTGCCAGCAGCCTGATTTACGGGGCCTACAATGAGCAGTTCTTC. Protein sequence: CASSLIYGAYNEQFF. The V call is TRBV7-9, the J call TRBJ2-1; D may be TRBD2 (5 bases). CDR3 length: 15 residues. In germline, CDR1 is SEHNR, CDR2 FQNEAQ (reference sequence). Deletions cut 5 bases from V and 2 bases from J, with 13 bases between. The full variable domain, its missing parts supplied by reference TRBV7-9 and TRBJ2-1, is DTGVSQNPRHKITKRGQNVTFRCDPISEHNRLYWYRQTLGQGPEFLTYFQNEAQLEKSRLLSDRFSAERPKGSFSTLEIQRTEQGDSAMYLCASSLIYGAYNEQFFGPGTRLTVL.

This chain links TRBV15 with TRBJ2-1; possibly TRBD1 for D (5 bases). Trimming removed 1 base at V and 12 bases at J, with 13 bases between. Germline loops: CDR1 LNHNV, CDR2 YYDKDF (reference sequence). This CDR3 has 13 residues. The CDR3 sequence: CATSRATGYGQFF. The CDR3 DNA follows: TGTGCCACCAGCAGAGCTACAGGTTACGGGCAGTTCTTC.

The genes are TRBV18 and TRBJ2-1; tentatively, D is TRBD1 (6 bases). From germline, CDR1 is KGHSH and CDR2 LQKENI. The CDR3 spans 16 residues. Trimming removed 3 bases from V and 7 bases from J, with 19 bases in between. The DNA of the CDR3 is TGTGCCAGCTCACCTCTGTCTGGGGGCTCGGGGAATGAGCAGTTCTTC. Its protein product is CASSPLSGGSGNEQFF.

The genes are TRBV4-3 and TRBJ1-2, with TRBD1 matching 11 bases. The junction had 8 bases not matched to a gene; V was cut back by 2 bases and J by 0 bases. CDR1 is LGHNA and CDR2 is YSLEER in the germline V gene. This CDR3 has 18 amino acids. The CDR3 region is CASSQRTGGDLPNYGYTF. CDR3 bases: TGCGCCAGCAGCCAACGGACAGGGGGCGATCTCCCTAACTATGGCTACACCTTC.

This clone was counted only a few times. The CDR3 DNA reads TGCGCCAGCAGTCAATGTTTTGGGACTTTGGAGACCCAGTACTTC. It encodes CASSQCFGTLETQYF. The chain employs TRBV23-1 and TRBJ2-5; D may be TRBD2 (6 bases). TRBV23-1 is treated as an ORF (open reading frame) with a function not yet certain. This CDR3 contains 15 residues. Trimming cost V 1 base and J 5 bases, with 14 bases left between them.

The CDR3 region is CASGTGASDTQYF. The CDR3 nucleotides are TGTGCCAGCGGGACAGGGGCCTCAGATACGCAGTATTTT. This chain connects TRBV2 to TRBJ2-3, with 10 bases matching TRBD1. The CDR3 contains 13 residues. V trimming: 8 bases; J trimming: 4 bases; junction bases outside the gene matches: 3. Germline CDR1 SNHLY, CDR2 FYNNEI.

This clone showed up just a few times. Here the CDR3 DNA reads TGTGCCAGCAGCTTAGATAGCGGGCTGGGCTATGGCTACACCTTC. Translated, it gives CASSLDSGLGYGYTF. The V gene is TRBV7-8, the J gene TRBJ1-2; no clear D gene. Germline-derived CDR1 and CDR2 are SGHVS and FQNEAQ. This CDR3 spans 15 amino acids. V was shortened by 1 base and J by 4 bases, with 13 bases between the two germline ends. The full variable domain, rest sourced from reference TRBV7-8 and TRBJ1-2, is GAGVSQSPRYKVAKRGQDVALRCDPISGHVSLFWYQQALGQGPEFLTYFQNEAQLDKSGLPSDRFFAERPEGSVSTLKIQRTQQEDSAVYLCASSLDSGLGYGYTFGSGTRLTVV.

In DNA form, the CDR3 reads TGCGCCAGCAGCTTTGCTCCAGGGGCCACTGAAGCTTTCTTT. Its protein product is CASSFAPGATEAFF. The chain couples TRBV5-1 to TRBJ1-1; maybe TRBD1 (6 bases). The ends were cut back, 2 bases at V and 4 bases at J, with 12 bases in the middle. There are 14 residues in the CDR3. Germline V gene lookup returns CDR1 SGHRS and CDR2 YFSETQ.

The genes are TRBV9 and TRBJ1-6; 9 bases fit TRBD1. The germline V gene has CDR1 SGDLS and CDR2 YYNGEE. The V gene end was trimmed by 3 bases and the J gene end by 6 bases; junction bases not matched to a gene: 4. CDR3 length: 15 amino acids. The CDR3 bases are TGTGCCAGCAGCGACCGGGACAGGGTTAATTCACCCCTCCACTTT. It specifies CASSDRDRVNSPLHF. The full variable domain, completed using reference TRBV9 and TRBJ1-6, is DSGVTQTPKHLITATGQRVTLRCSPRSGDLSVYWYQQSLDQGLQFLIQYYNGEERAKGNILERFSAQQFPDLHSELNLSSLELGDSALYFCASSDRDRVNSPLHFGNGTRLTVT.

This clone was counted between two and nine times. This chain connects TRBV18 to TRBJ1-1; 8 bases align to TRBD1. CDR1 is KGHSH, CDR2 LQKENI, per germline. This CDR3 has 16 amino acids. V shed 6 bases, J shed 0 bases, and the junction held 9 bases outside the gene matches. The chain's CDR3 is CASSPQPGQVNTEAFF. The DNA for the CDR3 is TGTGCCAGCTCCCCCCAACCGGGACAGGTGAACACTGAAGCTTTCTTT.

This clone was detected a few times. The chain uses TRBV5-6 and TRBJ1-1; D not certain. CDR3 length: 12 amino acids. Germline loops: CDR1 SGHDT, CDR2 YYEEEE. The V end was cut by 0 bases, the J end by 9 bases, with 9 bases between. CDR3 loop: CASSLGFSKAFF. CDR3 nucleotide sequence: TGTGCCAGCAGCTTGGGTTTCAGTAAAGCTTTCTTT.

This clone was counted at least ten times. The chain employs TRBV28 and TRBJ2-7; a weak D match, TRBD2 (5 bases). Germline assignment: CDR1 MDHEN and CDR2 SYDVKM. Deletions cut 7 bases from V and 3 bases from J, with 10 bases between. There are 12 residues in the CDR3. The CDR3: CASTRGSYEQYF. As DNA, the CDR3 is TGTGCCAGCACCCGAGGGAGCTACGAGCAGTACTTC.

Note on this clone: One end of the junction varies from germline; a read error may be responsible. The rearrangement links TRBV3-1 (or the pseudogene TRBV3-2) to TRBJ2-7; 9 bases map to TRBD1. The germline gives CDR1 LGHDT, CDR2 YNNKEL (reference sequence). The CDR3 is made up of 18 amino acids. Written as DNA, the CDR3 is TGTGCCAGCAGCAAAGACGGTGGACAGGGGACCGGGTCCTACGAGCAGTACTTC. Encoded protein: CASSKDGGQGTGSYEQYF.

The table lists this clone with a count of one. The J gene is TRBJ1-2, the V gene TRBV10-3; TRBD1 agrees at 9 bases. The CDR3 length is 14 residues. Per the germline V gene, CDR1 is ENHRY and CDR2 is SYGVKD. After removal of 3 bases from V and 6 bases from J, the junction contained 5 bases not matched to a gene. CDR3 in DNA: TGTGCCATCAGTGAACAGGGGGCGGGAAATGGCTACACCTTC. This encodes CAISEQGAGNGYTF.

This clone was found once. The chain links TRBV5-8 to TRBJ2-4; 7 nucleotides line up with TRBD1. This CDR3 has 14 amino acids. The V segment lost 5 bases and the J segment 1 base; nucleotides outside the gene matches: 3. Germline-derived CDR1 and CDR2 are SGHTS and YDEGEE. The CDR3 DNA reads as TGTGCCAGCAGGACACAGGGGGCCAAAAACATTCAGTACTTC. It encodes CASRTQGAKNIQYF.

This chain uses TRBV4-2 with TRBJ2-5, with 15 bases lining up with TRBD2. The J segment lost 0 bases and the V segment lost 2 bases, leaving 4 bases of the junction unmatched. This CDR3 contains 18 residues. Germline lookup yields CDR1 LGHNA and CDR2 YNFKEQ. Here the CDR3 reads CASSQMRTSGGDQETQYF. DNA of the CDR3: TGTGCCAGCAGCCAAATGCGGACTAGCGGGGGGGACCAAGAGACCCAGTACTTC.

This rearrangement joins TRBV2 to TRBJ1-5; D is undetermined. Germline assignment: CDR1 SNHLY and CDR2 FYNNEI. V lost 3 bases to trimming and J lost 4 bases, with 13 bases between them. This CDR3 has 15 residues. CDR3 DNA sequence: TGTGCCAGCAGTGAGTTGGTACAACCTAATCAGCCCCAGCATTTT. Translating it yields CASSELVQPNQPQHF.

This clone was counted once. V is TRBV5-4 and J is TRBJ1-6, with 10 bases identical to TRBD1. The CDR3 is 19 amino acids. Germline V gene data show CDR1 as SGHNT and CDR2 as YYREEE (reference sequence). The V and J ends lost 3 bases and 1 base, in that order; junction bases with no gene match: 10. The CDR3 DNA reads as TGTGCCAGCAGCTGGGGGGGGACAGGGGCGGAATCCTATAATTCACCCCTCCACTTT. As protein: CASSWGGTGAESYNSPLHF.

A few counts support this clone. This chain uses TRBV4-1 with TRBJ1-2, with D possibly TRBD1 on 5 matching bases. Germline V CDR1 and CDR2: MGHRA, YSYEKL. The V gene lost 5 bases and the J gene lost 0 bases, with 13 bases spanning the gap. The CDR3 contains 15 residues. CDR3 DNA sequence: TGCGCCAGCAGCTTTCCTCAGGGTTCTAACTATGGCTACACCTTC. Amino acid sequence: CASSFPQGSNYGYTF.

V gene TRBV9 combines with J gene TRBJ2-2, with 12 positions matching TRBD2. Trimming cost V 0 bases and J 0 bases; bases outside gene matches: 0. CDR3 size: 17 residues. The germline V gene has CDR1 SGDLS and CDR2 YYNGEE. CDR3 in DNA: TGTGCCAGCAGCGTAGGACTAGCGGGGGCGAACACCGGGGAGCTGTTTTTT. Translated, it gives CASSVGLAGANTGELFF. Full variable domain (outside the CDR3, taken from reference TRBV9 and TRBJ2-2): DSGVTQTPKHLITATGQRVTLRCSPRSGDLSVYWYQQSLDQGLQFLIQYYNGEERAKGNILERFSAQQFPDLHSELNLSSLELGDSALYFCASSVGLAGANTGELFFGEGSRLTVL.

The chain couples TRBV10-3 to TRBJ2-3, with 13 bases lining up with TRBD2. CDR1 and CDR2 from the germline V gene are ENHRY and SYGVKD. The CDR3 runs 14 residues. V lost 11 bases and J lost 6; bases outside the gene matches: 8. The CDR3 spells CAFRTSGGSDTQYF. For the CDR3, the DNA is TGTGCCTTTCGGACTAGCGGGGGTTCGGATACGCAGTATTTT.

V gene TRBV19 combines with J gene TRBJ2-1; 12 nucleotides match TRBD2. Looked up from germline, CDR1 is LNHDA and CDR2 is SQIVND (reference sequence). The V segment lost 6 bases and the J segment 9 bases; nucleotides outside the gene matches: 12. The CDR3 runs 16 residues. The CDR3, as DNA: TGTGCCAGTAGAAAACGACTAGCGGGGGAATGGGGTGAGCAGTTCTTC. Its protein product is CASRKRLAGEWGEQFF.

This chain connects TRBV6-2 or TRBV6-3 to TRBJ2-1, with D perhaps matching TRBD2 (6 bases). Trimming removed 2 bases from V and 0 bases from J, with 17 bases in between. The CDR3 covers 18 residues. From germline, CDR1 is MNHEY and CDR2 SVGEGT. CDR3 sequence: CASSYAVGLLRSYNEQFF. The CDR3 region has the DNA TGTGCCAGCAGTTACGCCGTGGGACTCCTCCGCTCCTACAATGAGCAGTTCTTC.

The V call is TRBV29-1, the J call TRBJ1-1, with TRBD1 matching over 7 bases. The CDR3 totals 13 residues. V was clipped by 7 bases and J by 4 bases; unmatched bases: 9. CDR1 SQVTM and CDR2 ANQGSEA come from the germline V gene. The CDR3 bases are TGCAGCGCTCGTCAGGGGGGTACCACTGAAGCTTTCTTT. Translation: CSARQGGTTEAFF.

The V gene is TRBV5-4, the J gene TRBJ2-1, with D maybe TRBD1 (5 bases). Germline assignment: CDR1 SGHNT and CDR2 YYREEE (reference sequence). V lost 0 bases and J lost 5, with 12 bases in between. CDR3 length: 15 residues. The CDR3 coding sequence is TGTGCCAGCAGCTTGGATTCAGGGTCCCACAATGAGCAGTTCTTC. This translates into CASSLDSGSHNEQFF. The whole variable domain, remainder taken from reference TRBV5-4 and TRBJ2-1, is ETGVTQSPTHLIKTRGQQVTLRCSSQSGHNTVSWYQQALGQGPQFIFQYYREEENGRGNFPPRFSGLQFPNYSSELNVNALELDDSALYLCASSLDSGSHNEQFFGPGTRLTVL.

The rearrangement joins TRBV18 to TRBJ1-1; D call uncertain. The V end was cut by 3 bases, the J end by 4 bases, with 18 bases between. Germline V lookup: CDR1 KGHSH, CDR2 LQKENI. The CDR3 is made up of 16 amino acids. The CDR3 spells CASSPRFRGRSTEAFF. CDR3 DNA sequence: TGTGCCAGCTCACCCCGGTTTAGAGGGAGGAGCACTGAAGCTTTCTTT.